This T cell receptor (beta chain) was recorded in a study of long-term antiretroviral therapy in people with HIV. The overall study: Collection of the earliest samples took place about a decade ahead of the 2015 immediate-ART recommendation.

For this clone: Its antigen is undetermined.

Survey level was the resolution at which the v3.0 immunoSEQ assay ran. The study targeted roughly 35,000-50,000 T-cell genomes per sample in sequencing. This table comes from immunoSEQ multiplex PCR, and its TCRdb copy is limited to in-frame clones, with some not included. The sample lists tens of thousands of clones; over 80% were seen once. General study findings and limits: From about 2003 to 2018, blood was obtained, possibly while participants received older ART regimens.

CDR3 length: 12 residues. People in the study who had HIV all got their treatment in the United States. This specimen consisted of unsorted PBMCs, obtained around 4.5 years after starting antiretroviral therapy. The TCR originated in a man aged 25 to 45 with HIV. This chain uses TRBV21-1 with TRBJ2-5; the D call of TRBD1 is as the table states it, not checked on the DNA. TRBV21-1 is noted as a pseudogene. The CDR3 here is CASSTYWDREDF. The CDR3 nucleotides read TGTGCCAGCAGCACCTATTGGGACAGGGAAGACTTC.